The 10 T cell receptor beta chains below were found in one sample sequenced in a study of beta chain features in type 1 diabetes. Sequencing targeted expressed TCRB transcripts, as all isolated RNA had been reverse transcribed. Only in-frame clones appear in the TCRdb table, and some are missing; sequencing was by immunoSEQ multiplex PCR. The sample lists roughly 300,000 clones, 8% occurring once. Specimen: central memory CD4+ T cells from blood. These receptors originate from a woman aged 18 to 35 in good health.

This clone was seen more than once but under ten times. This sequence joins TRBV5-1 and TRBJ2-7, with a possible D match to TRBD1 (6 bases). V lost 0 bases to trimming and J lost 2 bases, with 9 bases between them. Germline V CDR1 and CDR2: SGHRS, YFSETQ. The CDR3 has 14 amino acids. CDR3 protein: CASSLDRETYEQYF. CDR3 nucleotide sequence: TGCGCCAGCAGCTTGGACAGGGAAACCTACGAGCAGTACTTC. The full variable domain, completed using reference TRBV5-1 and TRBJ2-7, is KAGVTQTPRYLIKTRGQQVTLSCSPISGHRSVSWYQQTPGQGLQFLFEYFSETQRNKGNFPGRFSGRQFSNSRSEMNVSTLELGDSALYLCASSLDRETYEQYFGPGTRLTVT.

The rearrangement links TRBV5-1 to TRBJ2-1; TRBD2 aligns across 7 bases. The CDR3 is 14 amino acids. Trimming took 2 bases from V and 4 from J; bases not matched to a gene: 3. Germline V gives CDR1 SGHRS, CDR2 YFSETQ. The CDR3 reads CASSLGRGYNEQFF. In DNA form, the CDR3 reads TGCGCCAGCAGCTTAGGGCGGGGGTACAATGAGCAGTTCTTC.

The V and J genes are TRBV20-1 and TRBJ2-1; unclear D gene. CDR3 length: 11 amino acids. V was trimmed by 3 bases and J by 9 bases, leaving 9 bases between them. CDR1 is DFQATT and CDR2 is SNEGSKA in the germline V gene (reference sequence). The CDR3 region has the DNA TGCAGTGCTAGTACATCCGGTGAGCAGTTCTTC. Amino acid sequence: CSASTSGEQFF.

In this sample, this clone turned up many times. V is TRBV29-1 and J is TRBJ1-1; D gene unclear. V lost 6 bases to trimming and J lost 3 bases, with 8 bases between them. The CDR3 length is 11 residues. Per germline, CDR1 SQVTM and CDR2 ANQGSEA. CDR3 DNA sequence: TGCAGCGTGAGAAAGGACACTGAAGCTTTCTTT. Its protein product is CSVRKDTEAFF.

A few counts support this clone. At one of its ends the junction is not consistent with the germline gene, which may arise from a read error. J is TRBJ2-5 and V is TRBV6-5; D gene ambiguous. The CDR3 extends over 15 amino acids. Germline CDR1 reads MNHEY; CDR2 reads SVGAGI. The CDR3 DNA sequence: TGTGCCAGCAGCTACTCCGCTTACGCGCTAGAGACCCAGTACTTC. It codes for CASSYSAYALETQYF.

This clone was seen repeatedly, ten times or more. The chain combines TRBV10-3 with TRBJ2-4, with D perhaps being TRBD1 or TRBD2 (6 bases each). The CDR3 consists of 13 residues. Germline V CDR1 and CDR2: ENHRY, SYGVKD. V gave up 8 bases and J gave up 7 bases, with 15 bases separating them. CDR3 nucleotides: TGTGCCATCGGGGGCGGGGAGCGGAACATTCAGTACTTC. This codes for CAIGGGERNIQYF.

This clone was counted only a few times. The DNA of the CDR3 is TGTGCCAGCAGCTTGGACATGCGACCCTATGGCTACACCTTC. Its protein is CASSLDMRPYGYTF. The chain combines TRBV5-6 with TRBJ1-2; D remains ambiguous. Trimming removed 0 bases from V and 4 bases from J, with 10 bases in between. CDR1 is SGHDT and CDR2 is YYEEEE in the germline V gene. This CDR3 contains 14 residues.

This clone occurred many times. J is TRBJ2-2 and V is TRBV10-3; D unclear. Trimming cost V 4 bases and J 6 bases, with 9 bases left between them. This CDR3 contains 13 residues. In germline, CDR1 is ENHRY, CDR2 SYGVKD. The CDR3 nucleotides are TGTGCCATCAGTGGTAGTGGATCCGGGGAGCTGTTTTTT. Residues: CAISGSGSGELFF.

This clone was detected only a few times. This chain connects TRBV2 to TRBJ1-2, with 10 bases lining up with TRBD1. The trim removed 6 bases at V and 7 bases at J, leaving 8 bases unmatched. Germline CDR1 is SNHLY and CDR2 is FYNNEI. CDR3 length: 14 amino acids. CDR3 sequence (DNA): TGTGCCAGCAGGGGAGGGGACAGGGGTGCTGGCTACACCTTC. This translates into CASRGGDRGAGYTF.

This clone occurred a few times. The V call is TRBV28, the J call TRBJ2-7; D is perhaps TRBD1 (5 bases). Trimming cost V 2 bases and J 0 bases, with 11 bases left between them. There are 15 residues in the CDR3. CDR1 is MDHEN and CDR2 is SYDVKM in the germline V gene. CDR3 coding DNA: TGTGCCAGCAGTTTACCGTGGGGCAACTCCTACGAGCAGTACTTC. This encodes CASSLPWGNSYEQYF.